This T cell receptor (beta chain) derives from a study of beta chain features in type 1 diabetes. The study's findings and limits: Researchers reported that naive, central memory and Treg TCRB repertoires appeared more similar in patients than in healthy donors. In every one of the four CD4+ subsets, TCRB CDR3s were moderately but significantly shorter in Type 1 diabetes patients.

Germline CDR1 and CDR2: MGHRA and YSYEKL. The CDR3 runs 16 residues. The J segment lost 4 bases and the V segment lost 0 bases, leaving 4 bases of the junction unmatched. As regards this clone: Its specificity is unknown.

A CD45RO/CCR7/CD25/CD127/CD95/CD27 panel sorted naive, central memory, regulatory and stem cell-like memory CD4+ cells. What was sequenced were expressed TCRB transcripts, since all of the isolated RNA had been reverse transcribed. Clones were read by immunoSEQ multiplex PCR, and TCRdb kept only the in-frame ones, dropping some. The repertoire holds fewer than 900,000 clones, with 15% to 20% as singletons. This sequence originates from a woman aged 18-30 years in good health. The genes are TRBV4-1 and TRBJ2-1; 9 bases are a match to TRBD2. Sequenced: naive CD4+ T cells from blood. The CDR3 coding sequence is TGCGCCAGCAGCCAAGAACCAGCGGGAGGTTACAATGAGCAGTTCTTC. Translated: CASSQEPAGGYNEQFF.